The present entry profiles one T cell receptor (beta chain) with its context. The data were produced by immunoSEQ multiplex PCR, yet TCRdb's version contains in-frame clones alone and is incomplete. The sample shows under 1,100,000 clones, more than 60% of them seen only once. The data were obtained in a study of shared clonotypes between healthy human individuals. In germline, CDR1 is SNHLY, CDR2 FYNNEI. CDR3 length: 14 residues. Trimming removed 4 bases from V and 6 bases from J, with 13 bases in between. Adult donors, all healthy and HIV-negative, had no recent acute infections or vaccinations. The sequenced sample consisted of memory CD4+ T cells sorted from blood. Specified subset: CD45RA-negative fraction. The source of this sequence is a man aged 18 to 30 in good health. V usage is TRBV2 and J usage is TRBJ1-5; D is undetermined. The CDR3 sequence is CASSVRERGQPQHF. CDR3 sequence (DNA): TGTGCCAGCAGTGTTAGGGAACGGGGTCAGCCCCAGCATTTT.